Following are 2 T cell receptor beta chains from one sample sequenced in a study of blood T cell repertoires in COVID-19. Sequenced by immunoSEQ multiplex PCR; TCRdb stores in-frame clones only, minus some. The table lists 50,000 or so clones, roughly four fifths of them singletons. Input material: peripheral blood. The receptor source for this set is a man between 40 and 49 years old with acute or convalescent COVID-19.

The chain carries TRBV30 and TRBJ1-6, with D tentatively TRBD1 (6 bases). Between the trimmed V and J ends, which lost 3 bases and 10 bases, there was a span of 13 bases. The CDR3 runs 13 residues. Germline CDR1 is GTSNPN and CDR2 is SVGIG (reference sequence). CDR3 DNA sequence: TGTGCCTGGAGCGAACAGGGAAACTCACCCCTCCACTTT. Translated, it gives CAWSEQGNSPLHF.

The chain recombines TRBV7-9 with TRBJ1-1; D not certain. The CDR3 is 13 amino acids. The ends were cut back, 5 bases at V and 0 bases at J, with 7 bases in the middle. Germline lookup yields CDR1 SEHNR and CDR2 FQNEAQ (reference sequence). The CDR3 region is CASSLTLNTEAFF. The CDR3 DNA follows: TGTGCCAGCAGCCTGACACTGAACACTGAAGCTTTCTTT.